Shown below are 27 T cell receptor beta chains from a single sample sequenced in a study of type 1 and type 2 diabetes patients. Genomic DNA was the PCR template. Amplification of the beta chain CDR3 used 30 forward and 13 reverse multiplex primers. TCRdb recomputed calls from the multiplex PCR reads with MiXCR, one row per CDR3 protein. This sample yields approximately 260,000 distinct CDR3 sequences, of which 45% to 60% are seen a single time; roughly an eighth belongs to the top ten. Sequenced input: peripheral blood mononuclear cells (PBMCs). These receptors came from a man between 18 and 29 years old with type 2 diabetes.

This clonotype has only a few counts. CDR3 bases: TGTGCCAGCAGTTTTTTAGCGGCCGATAATTCACCCCTCCACTTT. It encodes CASSFLAADNSPLHF. The V call is TRBV28, the J call TRBJ1-6; D ambiguous. The germline V and J ends were trimmed by 3 bases and 5 bases, with 11 bases remaining between them. This CDR3 has 15 amino acids. From germline, CDR1 is MDHEN and CDR2 SYDVKM.

The V and J genes are TRBV11-2 and TRBJ2-5; D is uncertain. The tail of the sequence fits TRBJ2-1 better, so the J call may be wrong. CDR1 SGHAT and CDR2 FQNNGV come from the germline V gene. The CDR3 extends over 13 amino acids. The CDR3 bases are TGTGCCAGCAGTTACACAGAGCGCAATGAGCAGTTCTTC. As protein: CASSYTERNEQFF.

This sequence joins TRBV19 and TRBJ2-7; TRBD2 matches at 7 bases. The CDR3 is made up of 13 amino acids. Germline V CDR1 and CDR2: LNHDA, SQIVND (reference sequence). The CDR3 nucleotides read TGTGCGACTTCCCTGGGAGGGCCCTACGAGCAGTACTTC. Translated: CATSLGGPYEQYF.

The chain has TRBV5-1 and TRBJ2-3; TRBD2 agrees at 10 bases. Germline trimming cut 2 bases from V and 4 bases from J; bases unmatched to any gene: 4. CDR1 is SGHRS and CDR2 is YFSETQ in the germline V gene. This CDR3 contains 15 residues. CDR3 loop: CASSLLAGRSDTQYF. CDR3 DNA sequence: TGCGCCAGCAGCTTACTAGCGGGAAGGTCAGATACGCAGTATTTT.

The rearrangement joins TRBV20-1 to TRBJ2-7; tentatively, D is TRBD1 or TRBD2 (5 bases each). Germline CDR1 is DFQATT and CDR2 is SNEGSKA (reference sequence). The V and J ends lost 0 bases and 7 bases respectively, with 13 bases between them. The CDR3 is 13 amino acids. CDR3 amino acids: CSARDKPWGEQYF. CDR3 bases: TGCAGTGCTAGAGACAAACCGTGGGGGGAGCAGTACTTC.

This chain connects TRBV12-3 or TRBV12-4 to TRBJ2-5, with D possibly matching TRBD1 (5 bases). The CDR3 has 14 amino acids. With 6 bases removed from V and 5 bases from J, the gap between germline ends came to 16 bases. CDR3 DNA sequence: TGTGCCAGCAGGAAACAACAGGTCCCGGAGACCCAGTACTTC. Protein product: CASRKQQVPETQYF.

The CDR3 DNA reads TGCGCCAGCAGCCAAGCAGGGGATGGCTACACCTTC. Translation gives CASSQAGDGYTF. The chain carries TRBV4-3 and TRBJ1-2; maybe TRBD1 (6 bases). This CDR3 is built from 12 residues. The ends were cut back, 1 base at V and 6 bases at J, with 6 bases in the middle. The V gene's germline CDR1 is LGHNA and CDR2 YSLEER.

The CDR3 is CASKNSGGSRTTNEKLFF. CDR3 DNA sequence: TGTGCCAGTAAGAATTCAGGGGGCAGTAGGACAACTAATGAAAAACTGTTTTTT. The chain carries TRBV19 and TRBJ1-4; 8 bases agree with TRBD1. V lost 7 bases, J lost 0 bases, and 13 bases stayed unmatched. CDR3 size: 18 residues. Germline CDR1 is LNHDA and CDR2 is SQIVND (reference sequence).

The chain employs TRBV30 and TRBJ2-5, with 7 bases matching TRBD2. The tail of the sequence fits TRBJ2-1 better, so the J call may be wrong. This CDR3 region has 16 residues. Germline V gene sequence: CDR1 GTSNPN, CDR2 SVGIG (reference sequence). CDR3 nucleotides: TGTGCCTGGAGTGTAAAAGCGGGAACGGGAGACAATGAGCAGTTCTTC. It codes for CAWSVKAGTGDNEQFF.

The chain recombines TRBV27 with TRBJ2-1, with a weak D call TRBD1 (6 bases). The CDR3 spans 16 residues. Germline V CDR1 and CDR2: MNHEY, SMNVEV (reference sequence). The V end lost 0 bases, the J end lost 4 bases, and 13 bases lay between the germline ends. The CDR3 is CASSLSRGQSYNEQFF. CDR3 in DNA: TGTGCCAGCAGTTTATCGAGAGGACAGAGTTACAATGAGCAGTTCTTC.

Points on this clonotype: Mismatch with germline at one junction end may stem from a read error. The J gene is TRBJ2-7, the V gene TRBV15; maybe TRBD2 (6 bases). Germline CDR1 is LNHNV and CDR2 is YYDKDF (reference sequence). The CDR3 has 19 residues. The CDR3 nucleotides are TGTGCCACCAGCGGAGATTTGGCGGGGTTGGAGCACGCATCCTACGAGCAGTACTTC. Its protein product is CATSGDLAGLEHASYEQYF.

This clonotype showed up just once. The junction departs from germline at one end; a sequencing error may be responsible. This chain joins TRBV13 and TRBJ1-5; perhaps TRBD1 as D (5 bases). Looked up from germline, CDR1 is PRHDT and CDR2 is FYEKMQ (reference sequence). CDR3 length: 14 residues. DNA of the CDR3: TGCGCCAGCAGCCTAACAGGTTTTGATCAGCCCCAGCATTTT. The encoded protein is CASSLTGFDQPQHF.

Only a few counts were recorded for this clonotype. This chain joins TRBV29-1 and TRBJ2-5; D tentatively reads TRBD1 or TRBD2 (6 bases each). The CDR3 is 14 residues long. The ends were cut back, 1 base at V and 0 bases at J, with 9 bases in the middle. Germline assignment: CDR1 SQVTM and CDR2 ANQGSEA. This CDR3 reads CSVEGGANQETQYF. The CDR3 DNA sequence: TGCAGCGTTGAAGGGGGGGCGAACCAAGAGACCCAGTACTTC.

This clonotype was counted only a few times. The rearrangement uses TRBV12-5 and TRBJ2-7; D gene unclear. The CDR3 has 15 amino acids. Trimming stripped 2 bases from V and 2 bases from J, with 13 bases between. The V gene's germline CDR1 is LGHNT and CDR2 FRNRAP. This CDR3 reads CASGLTLDGPYEQYF. Written as DNA, the CDR3 is TGTGCTAGTGGTTTGACCTTGGACGGTCCCTACGAGCAGTACTTC.

The rearrangement links TRBV20-1 to TRBJ2-1; 16 nucleotides align to TRBD2. The germline CDR1 and CDR2 sequences are DFQATT and SNEGSKA (reference sequence). This CDR3 has 12 amino acids. Written as DNA, the CDR3 is TGCAGCGGGACTAGCGGGGGGGAGGAGCAGTTCTTC. It translates to CSGTSGGEEQFF.

Concerning this clonotype: Compared with germline, one end of the junction differs, possibly owing to a read error. The chain links TRBV2 to TRBJ2-5; no firm D call. The CDR3 runs 12 residues. Germline-derived CDR1 and CDR2 are SNHLY and FYNNEI. CDR3 region: CASTVWQEPQYF. The CDR3 coding sequence is TGTGCCAGCACGGTGTGGCAAGAGCCCCAGTACTTC.

Worth noting for this clonotype: A clone one base away is much larger, so this may be a read error. The chain recombines TRBV19 with TRBJ2-1; maybe TRBD1 (5 bases). Trimming removed 3 bases at V and 3 bases at J, with 9 bases between. Germline V lookup: CDR1 LNHDA, CDR2 SQIVND (reference sequence). This CDR3 comprises 14 residues. The CDR3 loop reads CASSMVTVYNEQFF. The CDR3 DNA sequence: TGTGCCAGTAGTATGGTGACAGTCTACAATGAGCAGTTCTTC.

The V and J genes are TRBV12-3 or TRBV12-4 and TRBJ2-2; D is possibly TRBD2 (5 bases). V was shortened by 5 bases and J by 4 bases, with 11 bases between the two germline ends. The CDR3 is 14 residues long. The CDR3: CASSPGDLTGELFF. The CDR3 DNA reads TGTGCCAGCAGTCCCGGGGATCTCACCGGGGAGCTGTTTTTT.

This clonotype appeared a few times. The chain combines TRBV20-1 with TRBJ2-1; perhaps TRBD2 as D (5 bases). The CDR3 is 12 amino acids. Germline V gene data show CDR1 as DFQATT and CDR2 as SNEGSKA (reference sequence). V lost 4 bases to trimming and J lost 7 bases, with 11 bases between them. The CDR3 sequence: CSANERINEQFF. For the CDR3, the DNA is TGCAGTGCTAACGAGCGGATAAATGAGCAGTTCTTC.

This clonotype has just a few counts. The chain combines TRBV28 with TRBJ1-2; perhaps TRBD1 as D (5 bases). V was pared by 5 bases and J by 7 bases, with 17 bases between. Germline loops: CDR1 MDHEN, CDR2 SYDVKM. CDR3 size: 14 residues. The CDR3 region is CASSVQGEARGYTF. CDR3 DNA sequence: TGTGCCAGCAGTGTCCAGGGAGAAGCTCGTGGCTACACCTTC.

This clonotype was observed a handful of times. The chain recombines TRBV2 with TRBJ2-5, with D perhaps TRBD2 (5 bases). V lost 8 bases, J lost 5 bases, and 15 bases lay in between. Germline V gene lookup returns CDR1 SNHLY and CDR2 FYNNEI. The CDR3 has 13 amino acids. The CDR3 reads CASAGLRPETQYF. The CDR3 region has the DNA TGTGCCAGCGCCGGACTTAGGCCTGAGACCCAGTACTTC. Looking up the rest from reference TRBV2 and TRBJ2-5 gives the full variable domain: EPEVTQTPSHQVTQMGQEVILRCVPISNHLYFYWYRQILGQKVEFLVSFYNNEISEKSEIFDDQFSVERPDGSNFTLKIRSTKLEDSAMYFCASAGLRPETQYFGPGTRLLVL.

The rearrangement uses TRBV7-9 and TRBJ2-5; weak D call: TRBD2 (5 bases). CDR3 length: 14 amino acids. The germline V gene has CDR1 SEHNR and CDR2 FQNEAQ (reference sequence). Trimming stripped 3 bases from V and 5 bases from J, with 13 bases between. The CDR3 reads CASSLVLVGETQYF. CDR3 sequence (DNA): TGTGCCAGCAGCTTGGTACTAGTTGGGGAGACCCAGTACTTC.

The J gene is TRBJ1-6, the V gene TRBV6-6; the D gene is possibly TRBD1 (6 bases). The CDR3 length is 15 residues. V lost 3 bases and J 5 bases, leaving 11 bases between the germline ends. Germline V gene lookup returns CDR1 MNHNY and CDR2 SVGAGI (reference sequence). The DNA of the CDR3 is TGTGCCAGCAGTTATTCGGGACATAATAATTCACCCCTCCACTTT. Protein: CASSYSGHNNSPLHF.

The chain couples TRBV15 to TRBJ1-2; D perhaps matches TRBD1 (5 bases). Trimming removed 3 bases at V and 6 bases at J, with 14 bases between. Germline assignment: CDR1 LNHNV and CDR2 YYDKDF (reference sequence). The CDR3 covers 14 residues. The CDR3 spells CATSSPGGLHGYTF. CDR3 coding DNA: TGTGCCACCAGCAGTCCGGGGGGGTTGCATGGCTACACCTTC.

This clonotype has a handful of counts. V is TRBV5-1 and J is TRBJ1-1; D gene uncertain. Germline CDR1 is SGHRS and CDR2 is YFSETQ. The CDR3 extends over 16 amino acids. The V and J ends lost 0 bases and 1 base respectively, with 13 bases between them. The CDR3 sequence: CASSLAFKARNTEAFF. The CDR3 DNA follows: TGCGCCAGCAGCTTGGCCTTCAAAGCTAGGAACACTGAAGCTTTCTTT.

The CDR3 DNA follows: TGTGCCAGTAGTATAGGGACTAGCGGGACAGATACGCAGTATTTT. Translation: CASSIGTSGTDTQYF. The chain recombines TRBV19 with TRBJ2-3, with TRBD2 matching over 11 bases. Germline V lookup: CDR1 LNHDA, CDR2 SQIVND (reference sequence). The trim removed 1 base at V and 3 bases at J, leaving 0 bases unmatched. CDR3 length: 15 amino acids. The full variable domain, rest sourced from reference TRBV19 and TRBJ2-3, is DGGITQSPKYLFRKEGQNVTLSCEQNLNHDAMYWYRQDPGQGLRLIYYSQIVNDFQKGDIAEGYSVSREKKESFPLTVTSAQKNPTAFYLCASSIGTSGTDTQYFGPGTRLTVL.

The V call is TRBV20-1, the J call TRBJ1-2; TRBD1 agrees at 10 bases. CDR1 and CDR2 (germline): DFQATT, SNEGSKA (reference sequence). The CDR3 covers 16 residues. V lost 6 bases to trimming and J lost 4 bases; unmatched junction nucleotides: 14. CDR3 protein: CSAPRRQGAGIYGYTF. The DNA of the CDR3 is TGCAGTGCCCCAAGGCGACAGGGGGCGGGTATCTATGGCTACACCTTC.